A single TCR beta chain is shown here with its context. Its antigen is not yet known. Base qualities are not recorded, but no much larger clone differs from it by a single base. According to the germline V gene, CDR1 reads MGHRA and CDR2 reads YSYEKL. V is clipped by 0 bases and J by 2 bases, and the sequence between their germline boundaries is 19 bases long. The CDR3 sequence holds 18 residues, the cysteine and phenylalanine included. Just CDR3 DNA is preserved here, 54 bases in frame from base 1. This entry is derived from a study of CD8 T cells in Susac syndrome (dated by TCRdb to the late 2010s). With regard to the full study: Among the sequenced Susac syndrome patients, five or six had clinically active disease and about eight were in clinical remission. At blood withdrawal, Susac syndrome patients were either therapy-naive, taking corticosteroids (in some cases with IVIg as well), or taking IVIg alone. The study used repertoire sequencing to test whether antigen drove CD8+ T cell activation and differentiation in Susac syndrome. What the research found in general, with its limitations: The TCR sequencing and HLA analysis was acknowledged to have included a relatively small number of individuals. The CD4+ T cell repertoire of patients with Susac syndrome showed no detectable clonal expansion.

RNA was extracted using the RNeasy kit, and about 0.45 to 1 microgram was reverse transcribed with random hexamers. TCR beta CDR3 regions were amplified with the immunoSEQ multiplex PCR assay covering 54 Vbeta and 13 Jbeta segments. To correct PCR amplification bias, a synthetic template baseline was used for both primer optimization and computational correction. The original methods were these. Only productive sequences were kept, with reads annotated to V, D and J genes according to IMGT and analyzed in immunoSEQ Analyzer. Clonality was computed as one minus Shannon entropy normalized by log2 of the number of productive unique sequences. For each patient and control, public and private clones were evaluated within the 100 most prevalent clones. Clones were defined as Susac-specific when absent from the healthy and MS cohorts, from fewer than 1,200 published viral clones and from other ImmuneACCESS disease sequences. In-frame beta chains were kept once TCRdb had trimmed the public reads at Q25 with fastp and called clones with MiXCR. CDR3 protein sequences are deduplicated, and each keeps its most common genes and DNA. TCRdb, not the authors, supplied the V and J calls. The sample records some 180,000 distinct CDR3 sequences, about 95% of which are singletons. In total, the top ten clones hold more than 0.08% of the sample.

Peripheral blood CD8+ and CD4+ T cells from healthy donors, Susac syndrome patients and multiple sclerosis patients were profiled by high-throughput TCR beta sequencing. Recently defined diagnostic criteria for definite or probable disease were met by the Susac syndrome patients. Bulk CD8+ and CD4+ T cells were purified by magnetic negative isolation, whereas CD8+ TEMRA cells were enriched by FACS. Blood was collected in EDTA tubes and processed within 24 hours, with PBMCs isolated through density gradient centrifugation. PBMCs intended for TCR sequencing were frozen in liquid nitrogen and were later thawed in a 37 degrees C water bath. The sorted or isolated CD4+, CD8+ and CD8+ TEMRA cells reached a purity of at least 90%.

This TCR was sampled from a human donor with Susac syndrome. The chain was built from TRBV4-1 and TRBJ2-5; the D segment could be TRBD2, given 5 matching bases. Sample: CD4+ T cells from PBMCs. In nucleotide form, the sequence is TGCGCCAGCAGCCAAGATAGGTCGAGTCGGGGTCGGCAAGAGACCCAGTACTTC. The translation is CASSQDRSSRGRQETQYF.